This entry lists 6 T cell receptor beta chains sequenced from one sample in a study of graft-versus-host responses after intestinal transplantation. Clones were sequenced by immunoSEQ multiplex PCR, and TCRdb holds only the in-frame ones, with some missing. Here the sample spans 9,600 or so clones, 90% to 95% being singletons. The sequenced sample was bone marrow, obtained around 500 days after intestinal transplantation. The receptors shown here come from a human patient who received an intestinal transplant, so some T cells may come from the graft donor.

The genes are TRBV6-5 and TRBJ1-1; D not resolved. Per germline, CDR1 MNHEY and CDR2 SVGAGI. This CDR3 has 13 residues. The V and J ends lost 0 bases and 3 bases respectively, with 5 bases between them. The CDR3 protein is CASSYSLDTEAFF. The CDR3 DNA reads TGTGCCAGCAGTTACTCATTGGACACTGAAGCTTTCTTT.

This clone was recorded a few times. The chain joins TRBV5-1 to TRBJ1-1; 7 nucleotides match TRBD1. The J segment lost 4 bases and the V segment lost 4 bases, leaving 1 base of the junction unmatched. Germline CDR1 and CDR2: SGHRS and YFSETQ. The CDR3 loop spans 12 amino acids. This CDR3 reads CASSPGGTEAFF. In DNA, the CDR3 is TGCGCCAGCAGCCCAGGGGGCACTGAAGCTTTCTTT.

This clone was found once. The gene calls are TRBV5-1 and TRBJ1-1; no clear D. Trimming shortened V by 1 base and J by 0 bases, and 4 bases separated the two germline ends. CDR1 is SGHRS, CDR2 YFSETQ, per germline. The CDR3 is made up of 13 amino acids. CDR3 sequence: CASSLRLNTEAFF. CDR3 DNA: TGCGCCAGCAGCTTGAGGCTGAACACTGAAGCTTTCTTT. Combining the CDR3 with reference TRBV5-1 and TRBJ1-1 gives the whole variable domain KAGVTQTPRYLIKTRGQQVTLSCSPISGHRSVSWYQQTPGQGLQFLFEYFSETQRNKGNFPGRFSGRQFSNSRSEMNVSTLELGDSALYLCASSLRLNTEAFFGQGTRLTVV.

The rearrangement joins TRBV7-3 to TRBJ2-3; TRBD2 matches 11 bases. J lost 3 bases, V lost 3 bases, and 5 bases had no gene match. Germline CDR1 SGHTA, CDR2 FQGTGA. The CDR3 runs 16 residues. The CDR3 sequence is CASSFTSGSRTDTQYF. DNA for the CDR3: TGTGCCAGCAGCTTTACTAGCGGGAGCAGAACAGATACGCAGTATTTT.

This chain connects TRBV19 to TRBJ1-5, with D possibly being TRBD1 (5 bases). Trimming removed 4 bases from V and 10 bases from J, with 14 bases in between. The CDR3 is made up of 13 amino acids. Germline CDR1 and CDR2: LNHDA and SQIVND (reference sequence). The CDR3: CASSTALGRPQHF. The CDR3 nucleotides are TGTGCCAGTAGTACGGCCCTGGGACGTCCCCAGCATTTT. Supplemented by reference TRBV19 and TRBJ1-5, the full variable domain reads DGGITQSPKYLFRKEGQNVTLSCEQNLNHDAMYWYRQDPGQGLRLIYYSQIVNDFQKGDIAEGYSVSREKKESFPLTVTSAQKNPTAFYLCASSTALGRPQHFGDGTRLSIL.

The CDR3 coding sequence is TGTGCCAGCAGCCTCTCCCTAGCGGGCCTAACCACAGATACGCAGTATTTT. Translating it yields CASSLSLAGLTTDTQYF. The V and J genes are TRBV9 and TRBJ2-3, with 8 bases fitting TRBD2. The CDR3 spans 17 residues. Trimming removed 4 bases from V and 2 bases from J; junction bases left unmatched: 12. Germline V gene lookup returns CDR1 SGDLS and CDR2 YYNGEE.